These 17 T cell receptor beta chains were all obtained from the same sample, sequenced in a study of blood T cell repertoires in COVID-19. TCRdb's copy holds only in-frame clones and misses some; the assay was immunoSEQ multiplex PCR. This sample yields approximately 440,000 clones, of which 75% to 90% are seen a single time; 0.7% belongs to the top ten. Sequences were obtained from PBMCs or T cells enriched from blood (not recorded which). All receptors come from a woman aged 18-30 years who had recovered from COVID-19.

The CDR3 DNA reads as TGTGCCAGCAGTCCGATGACGCTACAGGGGGCGTCGTTGGGCTACACCTTC. It translates to CASSPMTLQGASLGYTF. V usage is TRBV3-1 (or the pseudogene TRBV3-2) and J usage is TRBJ1-2, with 9 bases aligning to TRBD1. The CDR3 runs to 17 residues. Germline CDR1 is LGHDT and CDR2 is YNNKEL (reference sequence). V shed 6 bases and J 8 bases; nucleotides not matched to a gene: 19.

CDR3 coding DNA: TGCGCCAGCAGCTTGGAAAGGGAGGACTATGGCTACACCTTC. It specifies CASSLEREDYGYTF. The rearrangement links TRBV5-1 to TRBJ1-2; D call uncertain. The V and J ends lost 0 bases and 3 bases respectively, with 9 bases between them. There are 14 residues in the CDR3. Looked up from germline, CDR1 is SGHRS and CDR2 is YFSETQ.

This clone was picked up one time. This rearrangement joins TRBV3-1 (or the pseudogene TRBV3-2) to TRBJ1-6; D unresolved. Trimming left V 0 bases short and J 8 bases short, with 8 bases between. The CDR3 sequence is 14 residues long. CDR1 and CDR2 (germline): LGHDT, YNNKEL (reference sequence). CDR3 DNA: TGTGCCAGCAGCCAAGATGTTGGGCATTCACCCCTCCACTTT. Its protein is CASSQDVGHSPLHF.

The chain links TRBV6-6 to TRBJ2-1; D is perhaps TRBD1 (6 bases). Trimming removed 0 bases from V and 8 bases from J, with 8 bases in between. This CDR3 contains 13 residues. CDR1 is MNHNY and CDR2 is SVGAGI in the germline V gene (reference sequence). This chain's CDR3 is CASSYSKGDEQFF. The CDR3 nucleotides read TGTGCCAGCAGTTACTCGAAGGGGGATGAGCAGTTCTTC.

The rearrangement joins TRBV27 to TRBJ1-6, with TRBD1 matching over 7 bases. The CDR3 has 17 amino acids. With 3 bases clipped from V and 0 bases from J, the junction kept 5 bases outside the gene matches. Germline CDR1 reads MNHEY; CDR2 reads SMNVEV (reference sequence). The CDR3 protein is CASSFATGISYNSPLHF. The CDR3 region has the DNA TGTGCCAGCAGTTTCGCGACAGGGATCTCCTATAATTCACCCCTCCACTTT.

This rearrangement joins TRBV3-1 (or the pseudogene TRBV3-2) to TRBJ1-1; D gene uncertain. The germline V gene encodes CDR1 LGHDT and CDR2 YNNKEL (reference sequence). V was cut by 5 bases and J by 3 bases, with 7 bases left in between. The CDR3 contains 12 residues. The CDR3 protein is CASSFPYTEAFF. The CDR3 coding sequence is TGTGCCAGCAGCTTCCCATACACTGAAGCTTTCTTT.

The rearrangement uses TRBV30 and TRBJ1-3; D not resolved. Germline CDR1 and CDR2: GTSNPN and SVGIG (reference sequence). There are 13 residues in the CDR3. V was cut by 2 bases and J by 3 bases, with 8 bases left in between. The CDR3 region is CAWSLALGNTIYF. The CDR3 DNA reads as TGTGCCTGGAGTCTGGCTCTTGGAAACACCATATATTTT.

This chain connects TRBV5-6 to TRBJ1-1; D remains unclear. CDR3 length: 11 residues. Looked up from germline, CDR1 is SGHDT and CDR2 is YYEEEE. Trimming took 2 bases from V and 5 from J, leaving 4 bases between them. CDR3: CASSFRTEAFF. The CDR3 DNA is TGTGCCAGCAGCTTCCGGACTGAAGCTTTCTTT.

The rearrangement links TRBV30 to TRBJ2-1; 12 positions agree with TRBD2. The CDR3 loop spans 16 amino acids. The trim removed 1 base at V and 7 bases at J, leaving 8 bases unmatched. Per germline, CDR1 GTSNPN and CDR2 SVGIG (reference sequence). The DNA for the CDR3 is TGTGCCTGGAGTGGGGTACTAGCGGGGGGCCGGAATGAGCAGTTCTTC. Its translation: CAWSGVLAGGRNEQFF. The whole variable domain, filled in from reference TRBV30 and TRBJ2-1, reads SQTIHQWPATLVQPVGSPLSLECTVEGTSNPNLYWYRQAAGRGLQLLFYSVGIGQISSEVPQNLSASRPQDRQFILSSKKLLLSDSGFYLCAWSGVLAGGRNEQFFGPGTRLTVL.

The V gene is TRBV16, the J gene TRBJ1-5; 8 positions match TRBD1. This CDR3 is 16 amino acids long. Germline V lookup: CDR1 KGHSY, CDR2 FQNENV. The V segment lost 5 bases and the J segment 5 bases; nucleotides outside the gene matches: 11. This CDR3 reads CASSVRTGLWDQPQHF. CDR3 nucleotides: TGTGCCAGCAGCGTTCGGACAGGGTTGTGGGATCAGCCCCAGCATTTT.

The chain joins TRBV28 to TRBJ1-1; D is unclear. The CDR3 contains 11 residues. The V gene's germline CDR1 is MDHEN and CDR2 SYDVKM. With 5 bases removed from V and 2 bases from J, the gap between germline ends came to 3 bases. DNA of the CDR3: TGTGCCAGCAGTGTAAACACTGAAGCTTTCTTT. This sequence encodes CASSVNTEAFF.

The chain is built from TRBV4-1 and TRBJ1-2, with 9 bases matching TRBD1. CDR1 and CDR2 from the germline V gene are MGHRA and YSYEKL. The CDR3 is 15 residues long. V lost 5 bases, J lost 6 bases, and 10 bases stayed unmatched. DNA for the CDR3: TGCGCCAGCAGCTTACAGGGGGCGATAGGGGATGGCTACACCTTC. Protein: CASSLQGAIGDGYTF.

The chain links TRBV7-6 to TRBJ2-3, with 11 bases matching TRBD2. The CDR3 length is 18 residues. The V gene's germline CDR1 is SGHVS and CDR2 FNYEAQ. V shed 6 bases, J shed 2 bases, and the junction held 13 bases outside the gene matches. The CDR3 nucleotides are TGTGCCAGCAGTGTCCTAGCGGGGGGCGATCAAATCACAGATACGCAGTATTTT. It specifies CASSVLAGGDQITDTQYF.

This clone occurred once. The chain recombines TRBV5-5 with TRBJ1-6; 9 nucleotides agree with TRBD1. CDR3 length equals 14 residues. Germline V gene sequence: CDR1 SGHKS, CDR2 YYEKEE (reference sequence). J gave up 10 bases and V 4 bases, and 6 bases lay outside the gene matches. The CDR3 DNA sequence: TGTGCCAGCAGCCCCGGGACAGGGAGATCACCCCTCCACTTT. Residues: CASSPGTGRSPLHF.

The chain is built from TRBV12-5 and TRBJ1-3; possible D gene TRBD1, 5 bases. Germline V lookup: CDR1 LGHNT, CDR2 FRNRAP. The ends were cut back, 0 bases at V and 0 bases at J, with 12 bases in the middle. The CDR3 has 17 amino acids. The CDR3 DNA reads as TGTGCTAGTGGTTTGGTACTGGGGGGGAGCTCTGGAAACACCATATATTTT. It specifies CASGLVLGGSSGNTIYF.

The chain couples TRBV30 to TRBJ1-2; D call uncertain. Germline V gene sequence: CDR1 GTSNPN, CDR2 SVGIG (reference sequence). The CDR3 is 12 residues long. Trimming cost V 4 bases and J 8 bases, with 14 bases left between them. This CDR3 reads CAWTPAGYGYTF. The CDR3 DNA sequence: TGTGCCTGGACCCCGGCAGGATACGGCTACACCTTC. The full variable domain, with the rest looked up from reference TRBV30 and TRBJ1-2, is SQTIHQWPATLVQPVGSPLSLECTVEGTSNPNLYWYRQAAGRGLQLLFYSVGIGQISSEVPQNLSASRPQDRQFILSSKKLLLSDSGFYLCAWTPAGYGYTFGSGTRLTVV.

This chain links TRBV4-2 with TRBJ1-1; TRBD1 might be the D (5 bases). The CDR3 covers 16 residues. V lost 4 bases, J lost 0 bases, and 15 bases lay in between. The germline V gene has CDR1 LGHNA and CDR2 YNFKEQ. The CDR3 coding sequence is TGTGCCAGCAGCCGGGGCCGGAACCCCATGAACACTGAAGCTTTCTTT. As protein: CASSRGRNPMNTEAFF.